The 5 T cell receptor beta chains listed next were all sequenced from one sample in a study of shared clonotypes between healthy human individuals. Method: immunoSEQ multiplex PCR; TCRdb's copy keeps in-frame clones and lacks some. The repertoire holds 2 million or so clones, with 90% to 95% as singletons. Input material: naive CD4+ T cells sorted from blood. Sample subset: CD45RA+ positively selected. Receptor source: a man between 18 and 29 years old in good health.

CDR3 DNA sequence: TGTGCCAGCAGTTTACAGGAGGGGTCGACCTACGAGCAGTACTTC. This gives the protein CASSLQEGSTYEQYF. The gene calls are TRBV28 and TRBJ2-7; maybe TRBD2 (6 bases). Per germline, CDR1 MDHEN and CDR2 SYDVKM. Trimming cost V 2 bases and J 2 bases, with 13 bases left between them. This CDR3 is built from 15 residues.

The gene calls are TRBV27 and TRBJ1-6; 7 nucleotides line up with TRBD1. Trimming removed 6 bases from V and 3 bases from J; junction bases left unmatched: 5. This CDR3 region has 15 residues. Per the germline V gene, CDR1 is MNHEY and CDR2 is SMNVEV (reference sequence). The CDR3 sequence: CASSLDRNYNSPLHF. The CDR3 bases are TGTGCCAGCAGCCTGGACAGGAACTATAATTCACCCCTCCACTTT.

Remarks on this clone: This same CDR3 is encoded by further DNA sequences in the sample. The chain carries TRBV7-2 and TRBJ2-5; 9 bases are shared with TRBD2. Germline CDR1 and CDR2: SGHTA and FQGNSA. This CDR3 has 13 amino acids. J was trimmed by 5 bases and V by 5 bases; bases with no gene match: 3. The CDR3 DNA reads TGTGCCAGCAGCCGTGGACTAGCGGAGACCCAGTACTTC. Translation: CASSRGLAETQYF.

For the CDR3, the DNA is TGTGCCAGTACTCCAGATTTAGTGAACACCATATATTTT. Its protein is CASTPDLVNTIYF. J is TRBJ1-3 and V is TRBV19, with unresolved D. The CDR3 totals 13 residues. Germline V gives CDR1 LNHDA, CDR2 SQIVND (reference sequence). V was pared by 7 bases and J by 7 bases, with 14 bases between.

This chain connects TRBV9 to TRBJ1-1; 8 bases map to TRBD1. This CDR3 spans 18 amino acids. Looked up from germline, CDR1 is SGDLS and CDR2 is YYNGEE. V shed 1 base, J shed 0 bases, and the junction held 11 bases outside the gene matches. CDR3 protein: CASSVTTGTGVMNTEAFF. Written as DNA, the CDR3 is TGTGCCAGCAGCGTAACCACCGGGACAGGAGTCATGAACACTGAAGCTTTCTTT.